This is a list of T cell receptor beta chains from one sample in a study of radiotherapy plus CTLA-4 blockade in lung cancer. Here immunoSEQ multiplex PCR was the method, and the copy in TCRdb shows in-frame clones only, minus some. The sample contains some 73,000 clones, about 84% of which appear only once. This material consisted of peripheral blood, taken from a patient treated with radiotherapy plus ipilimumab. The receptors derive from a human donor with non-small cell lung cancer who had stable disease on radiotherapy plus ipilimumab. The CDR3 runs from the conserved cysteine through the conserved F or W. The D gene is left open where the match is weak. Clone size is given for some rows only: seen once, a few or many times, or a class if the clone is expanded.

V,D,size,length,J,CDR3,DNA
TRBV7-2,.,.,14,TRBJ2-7,CASRQRTGYHEQYF,TGTGCCAGCAGACAAAGAACAGGGTACCACGAGCAGTACTTC
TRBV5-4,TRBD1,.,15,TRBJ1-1,CASSLAFGQGAEAFF,TGTGCCAGCAGCTTGGCCTTCGGACAGGGGGCTGAAGCTTTCTTT
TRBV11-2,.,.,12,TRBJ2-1,CASSPSGNEQFF,TGTGCCAGCAGCCCCAGCGGCAATGAGCAGTTCTTC
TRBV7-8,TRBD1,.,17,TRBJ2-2,CASSLGGTGTLAGELFF,TGTGCCAGCAGCTTAGGGGGGACAGGGACGTTGGCCGGGGAGCTGTTTTTT
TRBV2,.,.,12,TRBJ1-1,CASGTVNTEAFF,TGTGCCAGTGGGACGGTGAACACTGAAGCTTTCTTT
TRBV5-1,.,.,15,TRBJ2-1,CASRLGGAAYNEQFF,TGCGCCAGCAGATTGGGGGGGGCCGCCTACAATGAGCAGTTCTTC
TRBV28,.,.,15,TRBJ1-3,CASSPPLITGNTIYF,TGTGCCAGCAGTCCTCCCTTAATAACTGGAAACACCATATATTTT
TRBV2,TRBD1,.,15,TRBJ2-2,CASRRQGTNTGELFF,TGTGCCAGCAGAAGACAGGGGACGAACACCGGGGAGCTGTTTTTT
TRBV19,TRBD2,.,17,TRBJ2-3,CASSIADGGGLTDTQYF,TGTGCCAGTAGTATAGCGGACGGCGGGGGGCTCACAGATACGCAGTATTTT
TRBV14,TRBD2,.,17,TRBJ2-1,CASSPAESGSTYNEQFF,TGTGCCAGCAGCCCTGCCGAGAGCGGGAGTACCTACAATGAGCAGTTCTTC
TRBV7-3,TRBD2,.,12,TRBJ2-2,CASRREAGELFF,TGTGCCAGCAGGCGGGAGGCCGGGGAGCTGTTTTTT
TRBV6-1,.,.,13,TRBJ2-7,CASSAGKSYEQYF,TGTGCCAGCAGTGCTGGGAAAAGCTACGAGCAGTACTTC
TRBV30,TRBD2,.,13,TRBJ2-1,CAGSGSLYNEQFF,TGTGCTGGGAGCGGGAGTCTTTACAATGAGCAGTTCTTC
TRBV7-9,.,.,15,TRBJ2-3,CASSFEGRGTDTQYF,TGTGCCAGCAGCTTTGAGGGGCGAGGCACAGATACGCAGTATTTT
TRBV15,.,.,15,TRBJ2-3,CATSRPITGTDTQYF,TGTGCCACCAGCAGACCTATCACCGGGACAGATACGCAGTATTTT
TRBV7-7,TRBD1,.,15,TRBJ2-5,CASSLVGQGTETQYF,TGTGCTAGCAGCTTAGTCGGACAGGGGACGGAGACCCAGTACTTC
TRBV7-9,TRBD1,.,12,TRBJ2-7,CASRTGNYEQYF,TGTGCCAGCCGGACAGGGAACTACGAGCAGTACTTC
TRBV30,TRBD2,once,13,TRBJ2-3,CAWSRGGIDTQYF,TGTGCCTGGTCTCGGGGGGGAATAGATACGCAGTATTTT
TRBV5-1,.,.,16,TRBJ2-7,CASSMYAGQSSYEQYF,TGCGCCAGCAGCATGTATGCAGGACAAAGTTCCTACGAGCAGTACTTC
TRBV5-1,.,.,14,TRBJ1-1,CASSLGGSLTEAFF,TGCGCCAGCAGCTTGGGGGGGTCCTTGACTGAAGCTTTCTTT
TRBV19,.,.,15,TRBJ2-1,CASSIGAHSYNEQFF,TGTGCCAGTAGTATTGGGGCCCACTCCTACAATGAGCAGTTCTTC
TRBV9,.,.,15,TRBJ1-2,CASSAHLGTTDGYTF,TGTGCCAGCAGCGCCCACTTAGGGACAACGGATGGCTACACCTTC
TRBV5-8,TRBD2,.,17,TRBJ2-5,CASSSGLAGGQEETQYF,TGTGCCAGCAGTTCGGGACTAGCGGGGGGGCAAGAAGAGACCCAGTACTTC
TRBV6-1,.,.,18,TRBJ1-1,CASSVTRTGGRPNTEAFF,TGTGCCAGCAGTGTTACTCGTACAGGCGGGCGACCGAACACTGAAGCTTTCTTT
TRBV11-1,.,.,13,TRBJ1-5,CASSLAAEQPQHF,TGTGCCAGCAGCTTAGCTGCAGAACAGCCCCAGCATTTT
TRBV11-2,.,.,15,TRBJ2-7,CASSLEGGSGLEQYF,TGTGCCAGCAGCTTAGAAGGTGGAAGCGGTCTCGAGCAGTACTTC
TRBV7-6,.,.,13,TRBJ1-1,CASSADLNTEAFF,TGTGCCAGCAGCGCGGACTTGAACACTGAAGCTTTCTTT
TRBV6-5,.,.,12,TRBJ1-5,CASSSATKEQHF,TGTGCCAGCAGTTCCGCTACTAAGGAGCAGCATTTT
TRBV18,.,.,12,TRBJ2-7,CASSPTGYEQYF,TGTGCCAGCTCACCAACAGGGTACGAGCAGTACTTC
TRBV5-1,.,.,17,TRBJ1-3,CASSLVPGTSSGNTIYF,TGCGCCAGCAGCTTGGTTCCGGGGACGAGCTCTGGAAACACCATATATTTT
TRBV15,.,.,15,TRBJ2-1,CATSSQRVLLNEQFF,TGTGCCACCAGCAGTCAGCGGGTTCTCTTAAATGAGCAGTTCTTC
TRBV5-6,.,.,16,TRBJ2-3,CASRFRRGDATDTQYF,TGTGCCAGCAGGTTCCGGAGGGGGGACGCGACAGATACGCAGTATTTT
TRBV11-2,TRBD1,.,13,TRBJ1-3,CASSQGVANTIYF,TGTGCCAGCAGCCAGGGGGTAGCAAACACCATATATTTT
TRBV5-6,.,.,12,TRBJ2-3,CASSLVANTQYF,TGTGCCAGCAGCTTGGTAGCAAATACGCAGTATTTT
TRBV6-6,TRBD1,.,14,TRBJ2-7,CASSFPGQGREQYF,TGTGCCAGCAGTTTTCCGGGACAGGGCCGCGAGCAGTACTTC
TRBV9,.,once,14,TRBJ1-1,CASSVRQEGTEAFF,TGTGCCAGCAGCGTAAGGCAGGAGGGCACTGAAGCTTTCTTT
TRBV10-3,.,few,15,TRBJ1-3,CAISESTREGNTIYF,TGTGCCATCAGTGAGTCGACGAGGGAAGGAAACACCATATATTTT
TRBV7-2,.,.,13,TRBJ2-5,CASSVDPVETQYF,TGTGCCAGCAGCGTGGACCCAGTGGAGACCCAGTACTTC
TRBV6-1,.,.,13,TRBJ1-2,CASSVDLYYGYTF,TGTGCCAGCAGCGTTGACCTTTACTATGGCTACACCTTC
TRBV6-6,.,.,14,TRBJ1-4,CASKGDLYNEKLFF,TGTGCCAGCAAGGGAGACCTTTATAATGAAAAACTGTTTTTT
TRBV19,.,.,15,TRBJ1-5,CASSMDMLIGGPQHF,TGTGCCAGTAGTATGGATATGTTGATAGGGGGTCCCCAGCATTTT
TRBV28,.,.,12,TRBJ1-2,CASSLSNYGYTF,TGTGCCAGCAGTTTATCGAACTATGGCTACACCTTC
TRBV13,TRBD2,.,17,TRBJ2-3,CASSLPSQAGAGDTQYF,TGTGCCAGCAGCTTACCTTCTCAAGCGGGGGCCGGAGATACGCAGTATTTT
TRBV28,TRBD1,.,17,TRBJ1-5,CASSLNLRDRVHQPQHF,TGTGCCAGCAGTTTGAACCTCCGGGACAGGGTGCATCAGCCCCAGCATTTT
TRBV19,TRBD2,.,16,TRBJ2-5,CASSLRTSGTLEAQYF,TGTGCCAGTAGTCTTAGGACTAGCGGGACACTAGAGGCCCAGTACTTC